The 21 T cell receptor beta chains given below trace back to one sample, sequenced in a study of blood T cell repertoires in COVID-19. Some clones are missing from TCRdb's copy, which holds only in-frame ones; the method was immunoSEQ multiplex PCR. The sample has under 200,000 clones; about nine tenths are singletons. The sample comprised PBMCs or T cells enriched from blood (not recorded which). These receptors all come from a woman between 18 and 29 years old who had recovered from COVID-19.

The chain uses TRBV7-9 and TRBJ2-7, with D possibly being TRBD1 (5 bases). CDR3 length: 16 amino acids. The V gene lost 5 bases and the J gene lost 3 bases, with 20 bases spanning the gap. The germline CDR1 and CDR2 sequences are SEHNR and FQNEAQ (reference sequence). CDR3 loop: CASSPIVQGKDYEQYF. Here the CDR3 DNA reads TGTGCCAGCAGCCCAATAGTGCAGGGAAAAGACTACGAGCAGTACTTC.

This chain connects TRBV19 to TRBJ2-7; 11 bases match TRBD2. The V gene's germline CDR1 is LNHDA and CDR2 SQIVND (reference sequence). This CDR3 has 19 residues. V was pared by 3 bases and J by 3 bases, with 16 bases of the junction left unmatched. CDR3 nucleotide sequence: TGTGCCAGTAGTATCGGGGGCCGGGCACTAGCGGGAGTTCACTACGAGCAGTACTTC. Translated: CASSIGGRALAGVHYEQYF.

The CDR3 reads CASSLVLAGGPSSYEQYF. CDR3 in DNA: TGTGCCAGCAGCTTAGTTTTAGCGGGAGGTCCGAGCTCCTACGAGCAGTACTTC. The chain combines TRBV7-6 with TRBJ2-7; 10 bases match TRBD2. Losses at the gene ends were 1 base for V and 0 bases for J; bases not matched to a gene: 9. The CDR3 loop spans 18 amino acids. CDR1 and CDR2 (germline): SGHVS, FNYEAQ.

The rearrangement joins TRBV27 to TRBJ2-3; no firm D call. With 3 bases removed from V and 6 bases from J, the gap between germline ends came to 16 bases. This CDR3 has 15 residues. CDR1 is MNHEY, CDR2 SMNVEV, per germline (reference sequence). The DNA of the CDR3 is TGTGCCAGCAGTTTCCTAAATCCTCCCAGGGATACGCAGTATTTT. Translated: CASSFLNPPRDTQYF.

The chain recombines TRBV6-5 with TRBJ2-2; tentatively, D is TRBD2 (6 bases). The germline CDR1 and CDR2 sequences are MNHEY and SVGAGI. The CDR3 consists of 14 residues. The V end lost 6 bases, the J end lost 4 bases, and 12 bases lay between the germline ends. DNA of the CDR3: TGTGCCAGCAGACCCCGGGGGATCACCGGGGAGCTGTTTTTT. Protein product: CASRPRGITGELFF.

This chain links TRBV20-1 with TRBJ2-5, with no clear D. CDR3 size: 12 residues. CDR1 and CDR2 from the germline V gene are DFQATT and SNEGSKA (reference sequence). V lost 3 bases to trimming and J lost 0 bases, with 5 bases between them. This CDR3 is CSASANQETQYF. In DNA, the CDR3 is TGCAGTGCTAGTGCTAACCAAGAGACCCAGTACTTC.

The chain links TRBV28 to TRBJ2-1; the D is unclear. Trimming left V 7 bases short and J 6 bases short, with 16 bases between. This CDR3 is built from 14 residues. Germline V CDR1 and CDR2: MDHEN, SYDVKM. The CDR3: CASTLSLNPNEQFF. The CDR3 coding sequence is TGTGCCAGCACCCTGAGTCTCAACCCCAATGAGCAGTTCTTC.

This chain connects TRBV28 to TRBJ1-4, with a weak D call TRBD1 (6 bases). V shed 5 bases and J shed 4 bases, with 17 bases lying between them. In germline, CDR1 is MDHEN, CDR2 SYDVKM. There are 16 residues in the CDR3. CDR3 amino acids: CASSLPGVSRNEKLFF. The CDR3 DNA reads TGTGCCAGCAGTCTTCCAGGGGTTTCGCGTAATGAAAAACTGTTTTTT.

The chain couples TRBV29-1 to TRBJ1-2, with 8 bases identical to TRBD1. Germline CDR1 SQVTM, CDR2 ANQGSEA. V was pared by 3 bases and J by 8 bases, with 2 bases of the junction left unmatched. This CDR3 has 11 amino acids. CDR3 in amino acids: CSVETGDGYTF. The DNA for the CDR3 is TGCAGCGTTGAGACAGGGGACGGCTACACCTTC.

This sequence joins TRBV28 and TRBJ2-3, with D maybe TRBD2 (5 bases). The CDR3 has 13 residues. Per the germline V gene, CDR1 is MDHEN and CDR2 is SYDVKM. V lost 8 bases to trimming and J lost 4 bases, with 13 bases between them. The CDR3 is CASWERVADTQYF. Written as DNA, the CDR3 is TGTGCCAGCTGGGAGCGAGTGGCAGATACGCAGTATTTT.

The rearrangement uses TRBV4-2 and TRBJ2-1, with TRBD2 identical over 10 bases. Trimming removed 2 bases from V and 0 bases from J; junction bases left unmatched: 1. The CDR3 totals 16 residues. CDR1 is LGHNA and CDR2 is YNFKEQ in the germline V gene. CDR3 amino acids: CASSQSGRGSYNEQFF. CDR3 coding DNA: TGTGCCAGCAGCCAAAGCGGGAGGGGCTCCTACAATGAGCAGTTCTTC.

The CDR3 protein is CASSLGQGHSDGYTF. The CDR3 DNA follows: TGCGCCAGCAGCTTGGGGCAGGGACATAGCGATGGCTACACCTTC. V is TRBV5-1 and J is TRBJ1-2; weak D call: TRBD1 (6 bases). The CDR3 is 15 residues long. Germline CDR1 and CDR2: SGHRS and YFSETQ. The V end was cut by 0 bases, the J end by 6 bases, with 15 bases between.

The count of this clone is one. The chain couples TRBV4-1 to TRBJ2-7; 9 bases fit TRBD1. The J segment lost 2 bases and the V segment lost 0 bases, leaving 2 bases of the junction unmatched. The germline gives CDR1 MGHRA, CDR2 YSYEKL. The CDR3 covers 15 residues. In DNA, the CDR3 is TGCGCCAGCAGCCAAGAGGGACAGGGCCCCTACGAGCAGTACTTC. It specifies CASSQEGQGPYEQYF.

Comment on this clone: One end of the junction fails to match germline, which may point to a read error. The chain recombines TRBV3-1 (or the pseudogene TRBV3-2) with TRBJ2-1; D gene unclear. The CDR3 loop spans 10 amino acids. Germline CDR1 LGHDT, CDR2 YNNKEL (reference sequence). DNA of the CDR3: TGTGCCAGCAGCCAAGCACATCTGGTCTTC. Protein: CASSQAHLVF.

The chain uses TRBV5-1 and TRBJ2-5; the D gene is possibly TRBD2 (6 bases). CDR3 length: 16 residues. Germline lookup yields CDR1 SGHRS and CDR2 YFSETQ. Deletions cut 4 bases from V and 5 bases from J, with 21 bases between. This CDR3 is CASSPEAGGAGETQYF. In DNA, the CDR3 is TGCGCCAGCAGCCCTGAGGCGGGCGGGGCCGGGGAGACCCAGTACTTC. Full variable domain (rest looked up from reference TRBV5-1 and TRBJ2-5): KAGVTQTPRYLIKTRGQQVTLSCSPISGHRSVSWYQQTPGQGLQFLFEYFSETQRNKGNFPGRFSGRQFSNSRSEMNVSTLELGDSALYLCASSPEAGGAGETQYFGPGTRLLVL.

V usage is TRBV13 and J usage is TRBJ1-1; D remains unclear. The germline V gene encodes CDR1 PRHDT and CDR2 FYEKMQ (reference sequence). V gave up 5 bases and J gave up 6 bases, with 7 bases separating them. The CDR3 has 11 amino acids. The CDR3 nucleotides read TGTGCCAGCAGCCTACAGCCTGAAGCTTTCTTT. Its protein is CASSLQPEAFF.

This chain links TRBV6-2 or TRBV6-3 with TRBJ2-3; 11 bases line up with TRBD2. The V gene's germline CDR1 is MNHEY and CDR2 SVGEGT. CDR3 length: 17 residues. The V segment lost 6 bases and the J segment 3 bases; nucleotides outside the gene matches: 11. The CDR3 spells CASSPIGTSGSTDTQYF. Written as DNA, the CDR3 is TGTGCCAGCAGCCCTATCGGGACTAGCGGATCTACAGATACGCAGTATTTT.

The CDR3 protein is CASSFRGYTDTQYF. The CDR3 DNA reads as TGTGCCAGCAGCTTTCGAGGCTACACAGATACGCAGTATTTT. J is TRBJ2-3 and V is TRBV5-6; D not resolved. Germline CDR1 SGHDT, CDR2 YYEEEE. The CDR3 is 14 residues long. V was trimmed by 2 bases and J by 2 bases, leaving 9 bases between them. Full variable domain (missing parts from reference TRBV5-6 and TRBJ2-3): DAGVTQSPTHLIKTRGQQVTLRCSPKSGHDTVSWYQQALGQGPQFIFQYYEEEERQRGNFPDRFSGHQFPNYSSELNVNALLLGDSALYLCASSFRGYTDTQYFGPGTRLTVL.

The sample holds one count of this clone. This chain joins TRBV18 and TRBJ2-2, with D possibly being TRBD2 (7 bases). The CDR3 contains 16 residues. Germline V gene data show CDR1 as KGHSH and CDR2 as LQKENI. The V gene lost 5 bases and the J gene lost 2 bases, with 15 bases spanning the gap. This CDR3 is CASSTGGLLNTGELFF. The CDR3 DNA sequence: TGTGCCAGCTCAACCGGGGGGCTACTAAACACCGGGGAGCTGTTTTTT. Variable domain in full (rest from reference TRBV18 and TRBJ2-2): NAGVMQNPRHLVRRRGQEARLRCSPMKGHSHVYWYRQLPEEGLKFMVYLQKENIIDESGMPKERFSAEFPKEGPSILRIQQVVRGDSAAYFCASSTGGLLNTGELFFGEGSRLTVL.

The chain uses TRBV11-3 and TRBJ2-1; 8 bases align to TRBD2. Germline CDR1 reads SGHNT; CDR2 reads YENEEA. The V and J ends lost 5 bases and 5 bases, in that order; junction bases with no gene match: 14. The CDR3 loop spans 17 amino acids. The CDR3 here is CASSPKAGDPGHNEQFF. The CDR3 nucleotides are TGTGCCAGCAGCCCCAAAGCGGGAGACCCGGGGCACAATGAGCAGTTCTTC. Together with reference TRBV11-3 and TRBJ2-1, the CDR3 gives the full variable domain: EAGVVQSPRYKIIEKKQPVAFWCNPISGHNTLYWYLQNLGQGPELLIRYENEEAVDDSQLPKDRFSAERLKGVDSTLKIQPAELGDSAVYLCASSPKAGDPGHNEQFFGPGTRLTVL.

This sequence joins TRBV7-3 and TRBJ2-3; TRBD2 agrees at 14 bases. The CDR3 covers 16 residues. Germline V gene data show CDR1 as SGHTA and CDR2 as FQGTGA. The V gene end was trimmed by 2 bases and the J gene end by 6 bases; junction bases not matched to a gene: 4. The CDR3 region has the DNA TGTGCCAGCAGCTTAGGGACTAGCGGGAGAACGGATACGCAGTATTTT. It yields the protein CASSLGTSGRTDTQYF.